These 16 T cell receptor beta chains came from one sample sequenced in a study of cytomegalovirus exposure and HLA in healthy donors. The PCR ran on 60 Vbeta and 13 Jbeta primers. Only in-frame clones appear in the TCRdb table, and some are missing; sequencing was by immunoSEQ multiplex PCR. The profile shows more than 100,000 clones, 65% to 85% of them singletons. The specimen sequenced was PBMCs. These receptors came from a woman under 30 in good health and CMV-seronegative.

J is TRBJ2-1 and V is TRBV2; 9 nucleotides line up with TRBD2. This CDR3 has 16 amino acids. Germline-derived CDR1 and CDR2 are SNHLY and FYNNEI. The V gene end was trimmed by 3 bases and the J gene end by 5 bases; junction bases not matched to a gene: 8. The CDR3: CASSEIGAGGDNEQFF. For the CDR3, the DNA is TGTGCCAGCAGTGAGATCGGTGCGGGAGGGGACAATGAGCAGTTCTTC.

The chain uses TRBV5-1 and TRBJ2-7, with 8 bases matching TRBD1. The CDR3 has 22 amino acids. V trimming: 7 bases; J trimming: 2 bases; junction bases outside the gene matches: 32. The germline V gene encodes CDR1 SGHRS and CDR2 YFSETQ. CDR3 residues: CASADGPQKGQGENRNTYEQYF. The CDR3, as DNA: TGCGCCAGCGCCGATGGCCCGCAAAAAGGACAGGGAGAAAACCGGAATACCTACGAGCAGTACTTC.

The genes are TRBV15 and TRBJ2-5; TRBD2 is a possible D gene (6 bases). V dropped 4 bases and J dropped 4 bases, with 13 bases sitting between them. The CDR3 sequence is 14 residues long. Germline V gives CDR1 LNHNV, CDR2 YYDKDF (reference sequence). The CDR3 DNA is TGTGCCACCAGCACCACAGGAGGGAGAGAGACCCAGTACTTC. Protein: CATSTTGGRETQYF. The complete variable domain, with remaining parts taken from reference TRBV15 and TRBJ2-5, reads DAMVIQNPRYQVTQFGKPVTLSCSQTLNHNVMYWYQQKSSQAPKLLFHYYDKDFNNEADTPDNFQSRRPNTSFCFLDIRSPGLGDTAMYLCATSTTGGRETQYFGPGTRLLVL.

CDR3: CAISGTSLTDTQYF. In DNA, the CDR3 is TGTGCCATCAGTGGTACTAGCCTCACAGATACGCAGTATTTT. The chain carries TRBV10-3 and TRBJ2-3; D is perhaps TRBD2 (6 bases). CDR3 length: 14 residues. Per germline, CDR1 ENHRY and CDR2 SYGVKD. With 4 bases removed from V and 2 bases from J, the gap between germline ends came to 10 bases.

CDR3 DNA: TGTGCCACCAGCCCCAATAGGGACAGGGGCTACGAGCAGTACTTC. Protein product: CATSPNRDRGYEQYF. The gene calls are TRBV15 and TRBJ2-7; 10 nucleotides match TRBD1. Germline V gene lookup returns CDR1 LNHNV and CDR2 YYDKDF (reference sequence). With V trimmed by 5 bases and J by 3 bases, 7 bases remained unmatched. The CDR3 has 15 residues.

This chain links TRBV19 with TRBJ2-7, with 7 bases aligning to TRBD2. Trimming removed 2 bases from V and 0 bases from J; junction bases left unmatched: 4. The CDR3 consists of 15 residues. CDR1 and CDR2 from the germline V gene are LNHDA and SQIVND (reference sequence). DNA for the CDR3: TGTGCCAGTAGTATATATGCGGGAGCCTCCTACGAGCAGTACTTC. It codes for CASSIYAGASYEQYF.

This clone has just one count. The DNA for the CDR3 is TGTGCCAGCAGTTCACTAGCGGGTTACGAGCAGTACTTC. It codes for CASSSLAGYEQYF. V is TRBV6-5 and J is TRBJ2-7; TRBD2 aligns across 9 bases. V was pared by 4 bases and J by 4 bases, with 2 bases of the junction left unmatched. The CDR3 is made up of 13 amino acids. Looked up from germline, CDR1 is MNHEY and CDR2 is SVGAGI.

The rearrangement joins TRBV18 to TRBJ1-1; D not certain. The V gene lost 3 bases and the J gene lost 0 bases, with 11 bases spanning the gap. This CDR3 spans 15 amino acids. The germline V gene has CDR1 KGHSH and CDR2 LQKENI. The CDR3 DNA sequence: TGTGCCAGCTCACCCTCTGCGGTCGTGAACACTGAAGCTTTCTTT. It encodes CASSPSAVVNTEAFF.

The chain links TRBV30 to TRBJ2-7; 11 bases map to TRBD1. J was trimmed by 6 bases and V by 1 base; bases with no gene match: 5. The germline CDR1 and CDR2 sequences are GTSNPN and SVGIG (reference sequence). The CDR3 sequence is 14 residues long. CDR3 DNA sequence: TGTGCCTGGAGTGCTGGGACAGGGGGGTTCGAGCAGTACTTC. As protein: CAWSAGTGGFEQYF.

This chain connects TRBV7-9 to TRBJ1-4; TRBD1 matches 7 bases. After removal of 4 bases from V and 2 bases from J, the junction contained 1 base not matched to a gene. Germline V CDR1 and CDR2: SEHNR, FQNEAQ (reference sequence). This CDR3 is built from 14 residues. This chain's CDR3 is CASSSTGTNEKLFF. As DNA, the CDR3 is TGTGCCAGCAGCTCGACAGGGACTAATGAAAAACTGTTTTTT.

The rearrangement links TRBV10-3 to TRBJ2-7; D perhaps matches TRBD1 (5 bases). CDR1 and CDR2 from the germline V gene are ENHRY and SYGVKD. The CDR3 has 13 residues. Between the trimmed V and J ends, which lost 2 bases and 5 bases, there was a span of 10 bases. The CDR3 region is CAISEGQGNEQYF. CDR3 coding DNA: TGTGCCATCAGTGAGGGGCAGGGTAACGAGCAGTACTTC.

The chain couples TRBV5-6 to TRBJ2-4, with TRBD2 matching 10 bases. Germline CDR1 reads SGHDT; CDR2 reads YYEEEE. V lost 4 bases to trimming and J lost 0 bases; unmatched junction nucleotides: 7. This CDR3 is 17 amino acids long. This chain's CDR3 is CASSLRTSGLAKNIQYF. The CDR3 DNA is TGTGCCAGCAGCCTACGGACTAGCGGACTAGCCAAAAACATTCAGTACTTC. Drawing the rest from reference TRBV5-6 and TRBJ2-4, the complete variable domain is DAGVTQSPTHLIKTRGQQVTLRCSPKSGHDTVSWYQQALGQGPQFIFQYYEEEERQRGNFPDRFSGHQFPNYSSELNVNALLLGDSALYLCASSLRTSGLAKNIQYFGAGTRLSVL.

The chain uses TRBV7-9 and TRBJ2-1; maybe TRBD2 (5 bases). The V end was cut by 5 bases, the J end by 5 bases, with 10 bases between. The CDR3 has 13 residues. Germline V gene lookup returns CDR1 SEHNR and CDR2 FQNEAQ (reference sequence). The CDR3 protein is CASSPVRDNEQFF. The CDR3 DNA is TGTGCCAGCAGCCCTGTGAGGGACAATGAGCAGTTCTTC.

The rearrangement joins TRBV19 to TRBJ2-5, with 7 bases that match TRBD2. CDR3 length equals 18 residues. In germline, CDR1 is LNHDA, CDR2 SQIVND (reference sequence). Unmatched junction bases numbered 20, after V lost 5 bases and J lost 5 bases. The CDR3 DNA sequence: TGTGCCAGTAGTCCCCGGGGGGTTAGCGGGTCCCCGGGCGAGACCCAGTACTTC. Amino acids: CASSPRGVSGSPGETQYF.

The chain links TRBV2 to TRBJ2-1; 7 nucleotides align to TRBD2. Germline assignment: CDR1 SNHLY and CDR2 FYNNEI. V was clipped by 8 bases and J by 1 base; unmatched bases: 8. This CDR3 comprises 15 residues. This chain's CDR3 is CASGSPGGSYNEQFF. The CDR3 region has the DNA TGTGCCAGCGGATCCCCGGGAGGTTCCTACAATGAGCAGTTCTTC.

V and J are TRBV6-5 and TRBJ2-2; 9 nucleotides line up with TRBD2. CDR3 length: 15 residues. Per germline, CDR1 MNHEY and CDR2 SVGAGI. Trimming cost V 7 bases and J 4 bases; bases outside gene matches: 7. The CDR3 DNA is TGTGCCAGCATTTCTAGCGGGACAAGCACCGGGGAGCTGTTTTTT. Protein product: CASISSGTSTGELFF.